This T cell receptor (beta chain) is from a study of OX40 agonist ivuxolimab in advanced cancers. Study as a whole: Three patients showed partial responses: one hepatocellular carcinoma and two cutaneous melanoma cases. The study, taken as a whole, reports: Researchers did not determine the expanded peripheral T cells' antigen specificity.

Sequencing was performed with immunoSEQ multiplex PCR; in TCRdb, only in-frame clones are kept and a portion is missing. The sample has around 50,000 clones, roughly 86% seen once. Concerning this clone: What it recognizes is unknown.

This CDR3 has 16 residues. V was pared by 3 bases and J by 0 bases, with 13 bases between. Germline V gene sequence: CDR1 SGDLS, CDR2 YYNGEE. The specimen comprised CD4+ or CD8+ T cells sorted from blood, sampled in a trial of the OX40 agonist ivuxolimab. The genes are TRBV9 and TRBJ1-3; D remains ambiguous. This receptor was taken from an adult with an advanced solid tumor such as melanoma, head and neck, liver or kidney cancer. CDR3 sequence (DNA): TGTGCCAGCAGCGCCGTGGACGTAAGCTCTGGAAACACCATATATTTT. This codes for CASSAVDVSSGNTIYF.